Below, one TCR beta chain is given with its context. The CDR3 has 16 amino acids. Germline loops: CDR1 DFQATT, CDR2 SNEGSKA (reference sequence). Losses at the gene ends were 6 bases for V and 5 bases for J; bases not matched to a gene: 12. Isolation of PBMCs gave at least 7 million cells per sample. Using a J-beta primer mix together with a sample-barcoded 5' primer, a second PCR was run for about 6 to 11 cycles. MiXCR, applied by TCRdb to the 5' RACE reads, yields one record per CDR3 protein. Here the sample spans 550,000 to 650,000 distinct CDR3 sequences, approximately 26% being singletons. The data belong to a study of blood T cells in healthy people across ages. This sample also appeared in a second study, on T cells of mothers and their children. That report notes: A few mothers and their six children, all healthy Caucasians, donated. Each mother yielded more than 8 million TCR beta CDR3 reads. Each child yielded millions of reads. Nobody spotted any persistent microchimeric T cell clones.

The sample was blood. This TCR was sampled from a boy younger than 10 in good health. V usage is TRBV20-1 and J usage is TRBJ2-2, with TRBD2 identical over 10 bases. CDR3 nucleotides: TGCAGTGCCCAGCCTAGCGGGGGAGAAGAGACCGGGGAGCTGTTTTTT. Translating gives CSAQPSGGEETGELFF.